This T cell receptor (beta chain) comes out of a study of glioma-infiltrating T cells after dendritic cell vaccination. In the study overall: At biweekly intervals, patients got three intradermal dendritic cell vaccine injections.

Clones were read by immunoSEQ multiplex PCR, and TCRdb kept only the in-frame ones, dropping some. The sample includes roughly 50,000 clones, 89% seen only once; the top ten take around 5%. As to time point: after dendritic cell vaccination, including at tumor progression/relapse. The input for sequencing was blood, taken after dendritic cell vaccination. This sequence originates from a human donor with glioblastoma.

The CDR3 sequence: CASSRAGTSGYNEQFF. In DNA, the CDR3 is TGTGCCAGCAGCAGAGCCGGGACTAGCGGATACAATGAGCAGTTCTTC. The V and J genes are TRBV28 and TRBJ2-1; 11 bases are a match to TRBD2. Losses at the gene ends were 6 bases for V and 4 bases for J; bases not matched to a gene: 8. Germline lookup yields CDR1 MDHEN and CDR2 SYDVKM. This CDR3 comprises 16 residues.